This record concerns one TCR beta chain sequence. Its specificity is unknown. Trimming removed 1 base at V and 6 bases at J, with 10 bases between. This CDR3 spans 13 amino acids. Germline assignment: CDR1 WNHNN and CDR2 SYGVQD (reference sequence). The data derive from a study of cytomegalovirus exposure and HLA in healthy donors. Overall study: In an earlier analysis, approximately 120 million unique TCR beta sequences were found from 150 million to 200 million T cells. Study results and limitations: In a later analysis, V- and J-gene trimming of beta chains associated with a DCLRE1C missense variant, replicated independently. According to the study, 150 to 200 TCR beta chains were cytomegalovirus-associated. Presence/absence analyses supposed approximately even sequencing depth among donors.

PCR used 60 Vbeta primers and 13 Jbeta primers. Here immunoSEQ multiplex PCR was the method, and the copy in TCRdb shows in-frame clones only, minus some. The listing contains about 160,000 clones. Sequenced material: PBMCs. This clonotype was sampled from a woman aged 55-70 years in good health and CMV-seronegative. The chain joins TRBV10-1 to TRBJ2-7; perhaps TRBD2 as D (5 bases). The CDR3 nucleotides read TGCGCCAGCAGTGAGTGGTCGGGGTTCGAGCAGTACTTC. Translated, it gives CASSEWSGFEQYF.